This T cell receptor beta chain came from a study of cytomegalovirus exposure and HLA in healthy donors. Study-level points and caveats: According to reports, the classifier identified cytomegalovirus status with high specificity and sensitivity.

The CDR3 spans 14 residues. V was shortened by 5 bases and J by 3 bases, with 12 bases between the two germline ends. Germline CDR1 reads MRHNA; CDR2 reads SNTAGT. Points on this clone: Its antigen is unidentified.

The study ran its PCR with 60 Vbeta and 13 Jbeta primers. The method was immunoSEQ multiplex PCR; TCRdb's version includes in-frame clones alone and lacks a portion of them. The sample records about 210,000 clones, 81% being singletons. The rearrangement joins TRBV6-4 to TRBJ2-3; the D gene is possibly TRBD1 (5 bases). This TCR was sampled from a man aged 40-55 years in good health and CMV-seropositive. Specimen: PBMCs. CDR3 coding DNA: TGTGCCAGCAGTCCCTCTGGGGCGACAGATACGCAGTATTTT. Its translation is CASSPSGATDTQYF.